This T cell receptor beta chain was documented in a study of siplizumab effects on memory and regulatory T cells. Notes on the study in general: Among alloreactive clones, only a minor fraction mapped to unstimulated subsets. Controls showed an average of around 26% Treg-derived mappable alloreactive CD4+ clones, while siplizumab showed under 80%. Siplizumab cultures yielded proliferating Tregs whose suppressive function was not confirmed.

V shed 4 bases and J shed 1 base, with 13 bases lying between them. The CDR3 runs to 15 residues. Germline CDR1 reads LNHDA; CDR2 reads SQIVND (reference sequence). Measured with immunoSEQ multiplex PCR; TCRdb has only the in-frame clones, and not every one. The sample records approximately 65,000 clones, approximately 87% being singletons. This clone was counted only a few times. Its antigen is undetermined. The sample taken for sequencing was memory CD4+ T cells sorted from blood. This chain connects TRBV19 to TRBJ2-5, with a possible D match to TRBD2 (6 bases). The TCR comes from a human donor in good health. CDR3 sequence (DNA): TGTGCCAGTAGTAAGGGCGGGACGGCCCAAGAGACCCAGTACTTC. This codes for CASSKGGTAQETQYF. Based on the CDR3 plus reference TRBV19 and TRBJ2-5, the full variable domain is DGGITQSPKYLFRKEGQNVTLSCEQNLNHDAMYWYRQDPGQGLRLIYYSQIVNDFQKGDIAEGYSVSREKKESFPLTVTSAQKNPTAFYLCASSKGGTAQETQYFGPGTRLLVL.